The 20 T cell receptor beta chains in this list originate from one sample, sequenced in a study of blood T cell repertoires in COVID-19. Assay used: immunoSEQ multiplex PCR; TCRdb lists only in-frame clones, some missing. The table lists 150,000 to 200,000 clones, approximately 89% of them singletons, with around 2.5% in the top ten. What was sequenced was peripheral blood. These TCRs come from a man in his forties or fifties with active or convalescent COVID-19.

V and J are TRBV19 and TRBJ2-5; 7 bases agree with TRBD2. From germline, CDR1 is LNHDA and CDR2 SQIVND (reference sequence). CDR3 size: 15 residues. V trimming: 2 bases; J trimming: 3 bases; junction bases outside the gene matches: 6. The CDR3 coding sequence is TGTGCCAGTAGTATATCATGGGCGGGAGAAGAGACCCAGTACTTC. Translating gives CASSISWAGEETQYF.

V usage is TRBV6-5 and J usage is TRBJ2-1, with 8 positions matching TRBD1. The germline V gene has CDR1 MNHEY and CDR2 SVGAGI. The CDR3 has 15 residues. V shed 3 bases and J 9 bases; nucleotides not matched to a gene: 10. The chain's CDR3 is CASSYGGTGVFEQFF. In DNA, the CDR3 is TGTGCCAGCAGTTATGGCGGGACAGGTGTATTTGAGCAGTTCTTC.

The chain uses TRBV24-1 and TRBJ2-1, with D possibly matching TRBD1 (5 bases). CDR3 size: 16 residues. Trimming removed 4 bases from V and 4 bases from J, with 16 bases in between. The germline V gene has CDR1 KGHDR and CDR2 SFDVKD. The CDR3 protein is CATSEDPVQEYNEQFF. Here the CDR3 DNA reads TGTGCCACCAGTGAAGATCCGGTACAGGAGTACAATGAGCAGTTCTTC.

Here the CDR3 reads CASSPQAAGQETQYF. DNA of the CDR3: TGTGCCAGCAGCCCCCAGGCTGCGGGCCAAGAGACCCAGTACTTC. V is TRBV7-9 and J is TRBJ2-5; perhaps TRBD2 as D (5 bases). The CDR3 is 15 residues long. CDR1 and CDR2 from the germline V gene are SEHNR and FQNEAQ (reference sequence). The germline V and J ends were trimmed by 5 bases and 1 base, with 14 bases remaining between them.

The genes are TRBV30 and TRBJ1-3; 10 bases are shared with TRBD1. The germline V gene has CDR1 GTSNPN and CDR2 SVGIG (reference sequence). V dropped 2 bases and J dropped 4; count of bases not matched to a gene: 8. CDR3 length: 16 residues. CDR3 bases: TGTGCCTGGAGTAGGATAGACAGGGGGCGAGGAAACACCATATATTTT. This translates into CAWSRIDRGRGNTIYF.

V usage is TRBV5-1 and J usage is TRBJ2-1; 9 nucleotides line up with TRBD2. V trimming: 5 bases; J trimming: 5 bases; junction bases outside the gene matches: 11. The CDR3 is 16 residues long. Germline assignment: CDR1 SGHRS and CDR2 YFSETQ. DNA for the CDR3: TGCGCCAGCAGTCCGGGGCCTAGCGGGGACAACAATGAGCAGTTCTTC. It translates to CASSPGPSGDNNEQFF.

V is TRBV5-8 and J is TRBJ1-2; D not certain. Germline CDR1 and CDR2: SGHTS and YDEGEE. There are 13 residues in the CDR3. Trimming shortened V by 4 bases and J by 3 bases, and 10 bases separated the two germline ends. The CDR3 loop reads CASSDTAYYGYTF. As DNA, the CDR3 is TGTGCCAGCAGCGATACAGCATACTATGGCTACACCTTC.

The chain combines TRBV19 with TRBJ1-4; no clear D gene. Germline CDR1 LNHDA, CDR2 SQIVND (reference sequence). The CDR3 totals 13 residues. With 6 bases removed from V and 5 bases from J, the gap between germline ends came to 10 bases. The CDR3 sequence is CASRWSRNEKLFF. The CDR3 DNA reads TGTGCCAGTAGGTGGAGCCGAAATGAAAAACTGTTTTTT.

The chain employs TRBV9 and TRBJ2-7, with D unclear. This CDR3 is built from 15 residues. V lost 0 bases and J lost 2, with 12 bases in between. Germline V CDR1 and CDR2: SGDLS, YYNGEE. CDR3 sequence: CASSVEAGKTYEQYF. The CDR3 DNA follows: TGTGCCAGCAGCGTAGAGGCAGGCAAAACCTACGAGCAGTACTTC.

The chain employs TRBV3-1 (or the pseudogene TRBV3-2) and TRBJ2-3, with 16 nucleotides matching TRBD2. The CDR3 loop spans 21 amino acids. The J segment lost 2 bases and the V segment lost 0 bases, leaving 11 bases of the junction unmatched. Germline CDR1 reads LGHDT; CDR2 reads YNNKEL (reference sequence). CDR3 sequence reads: CASSQDLGLAGGGPNTDTQYF. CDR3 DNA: TGTGCCAGCAGCCAAGATCTGGGACTAGCGGGGGGGGGTCCCAACACAGATACGCAGTATTTT.

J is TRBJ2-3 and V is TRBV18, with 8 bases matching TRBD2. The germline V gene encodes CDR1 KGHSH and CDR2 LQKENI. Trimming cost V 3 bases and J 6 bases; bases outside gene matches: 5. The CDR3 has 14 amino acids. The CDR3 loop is CASSPQSGGDTQYF. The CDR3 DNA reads TGTGCCAGCTCACCCCAGAGCGGGGGTGATACGCAGTATTTT.

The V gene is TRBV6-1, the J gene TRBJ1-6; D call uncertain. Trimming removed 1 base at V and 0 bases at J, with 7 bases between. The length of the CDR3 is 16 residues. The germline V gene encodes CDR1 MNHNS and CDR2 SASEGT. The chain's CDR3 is CASSEVVSSYNSPLHF. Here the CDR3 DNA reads TGTGCCAGCAGTGAAGTGGTGAGCTCCTATAATTCACCCCTCCACTTT.

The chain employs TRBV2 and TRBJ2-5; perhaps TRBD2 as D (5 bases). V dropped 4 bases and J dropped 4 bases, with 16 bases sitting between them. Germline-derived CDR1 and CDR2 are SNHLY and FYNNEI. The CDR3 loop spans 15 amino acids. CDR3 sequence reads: CASSGGAGPSETQYF. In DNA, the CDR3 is TGTGCCAGCAGTGGGGGAGCCGGCCCCTCAGAGACCCAGTACTTC.

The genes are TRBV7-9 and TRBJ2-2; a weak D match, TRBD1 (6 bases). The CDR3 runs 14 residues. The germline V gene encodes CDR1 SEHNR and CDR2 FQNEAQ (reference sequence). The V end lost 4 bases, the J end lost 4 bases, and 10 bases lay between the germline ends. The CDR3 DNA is TGTGCCAGCAGCTCGGACAGACTCACCGGGGAGCTGTTTTTT. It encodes CASSSDRLTGELFF.

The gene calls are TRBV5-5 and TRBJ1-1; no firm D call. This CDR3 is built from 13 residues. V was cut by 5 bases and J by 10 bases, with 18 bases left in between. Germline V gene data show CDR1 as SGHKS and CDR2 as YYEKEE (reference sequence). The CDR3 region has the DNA TGTGCCAGCAGTCCCGGGGAGCGCGCCGCAGCTTTCTTT. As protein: CASSPGERAAAFF.

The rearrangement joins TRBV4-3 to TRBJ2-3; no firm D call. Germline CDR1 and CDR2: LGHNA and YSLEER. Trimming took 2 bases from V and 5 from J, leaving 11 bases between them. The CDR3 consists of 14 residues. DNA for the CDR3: TGCGCCAGCAGCCAAAGTCGGTTTTTAGATACGCAGTATTTT. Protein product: CASSQSRFLDTQYF.

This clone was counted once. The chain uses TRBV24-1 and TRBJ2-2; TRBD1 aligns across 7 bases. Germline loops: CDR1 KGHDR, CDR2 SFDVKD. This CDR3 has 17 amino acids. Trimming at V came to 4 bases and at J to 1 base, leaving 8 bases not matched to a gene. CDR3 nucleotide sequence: TGTGCCACCAGTGAGCCCTACAGGGGCCAGAACACCGGGGAGCTGTTTTTT. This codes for CATSEPYRGQNTGELFF.

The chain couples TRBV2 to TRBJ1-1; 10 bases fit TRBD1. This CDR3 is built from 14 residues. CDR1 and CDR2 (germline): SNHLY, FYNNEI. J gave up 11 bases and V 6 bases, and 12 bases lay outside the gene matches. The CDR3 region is CASSGGTGVLLAFF. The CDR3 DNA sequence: TGTGCCAGCAGCGGCGGGACAGGGGTATTGTTGGCTTTCTTT.

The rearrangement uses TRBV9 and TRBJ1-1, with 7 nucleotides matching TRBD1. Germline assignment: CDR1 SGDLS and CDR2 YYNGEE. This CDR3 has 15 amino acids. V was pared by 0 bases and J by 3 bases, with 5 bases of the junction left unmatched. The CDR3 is CASSVGTGEHTEAFF. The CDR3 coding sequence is TGTGCCAGCAGCGTAGGTACAGGGGAGCACACTGAAGCTTTCTTT.

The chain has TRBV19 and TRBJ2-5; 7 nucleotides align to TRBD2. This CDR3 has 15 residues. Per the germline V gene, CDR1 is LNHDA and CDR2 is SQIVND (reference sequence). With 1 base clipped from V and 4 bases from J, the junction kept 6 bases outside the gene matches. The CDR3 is CASSIVPGGGETQYF. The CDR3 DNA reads TGTGCCAGTAGTATAGTCCCCGGCGGGGGAGAGACCCAGTACTTC.